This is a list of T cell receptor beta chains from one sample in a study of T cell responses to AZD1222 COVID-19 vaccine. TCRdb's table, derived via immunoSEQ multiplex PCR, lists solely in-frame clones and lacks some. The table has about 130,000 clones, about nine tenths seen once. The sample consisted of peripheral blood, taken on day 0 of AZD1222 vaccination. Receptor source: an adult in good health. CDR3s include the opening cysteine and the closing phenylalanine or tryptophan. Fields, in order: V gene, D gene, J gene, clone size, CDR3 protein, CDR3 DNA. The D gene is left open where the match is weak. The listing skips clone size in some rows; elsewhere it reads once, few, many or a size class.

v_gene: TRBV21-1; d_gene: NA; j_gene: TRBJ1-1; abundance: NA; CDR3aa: CASDQASGTLNTEAFF; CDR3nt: TGTGCCAGCGACCAAGCGTCAGGGACCCTCAACACTGAAGCTTTCTTT
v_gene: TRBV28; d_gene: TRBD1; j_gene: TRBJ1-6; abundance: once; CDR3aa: CASSDRDRGNSPLHF; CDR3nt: TGTGCCAGCAGTGACCGGGACAGGGGCAATTCACCCCTCCACTTT
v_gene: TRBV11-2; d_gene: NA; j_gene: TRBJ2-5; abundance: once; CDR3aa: CASSYNRPRETQYF; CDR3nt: TGTGCCAGCAGCTATAACCGCCCACGGGAGACCCAGTACTTC
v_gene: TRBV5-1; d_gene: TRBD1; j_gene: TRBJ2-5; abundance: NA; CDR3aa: CASSGTGDETQYF; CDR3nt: TGCGCCAGCAGTGGGACAGGGGATGAGACCCAGTACTTC
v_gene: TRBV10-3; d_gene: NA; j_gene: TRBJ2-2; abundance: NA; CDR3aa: CAGRGTGDGELFF; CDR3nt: TGTGCCGGAAGAGGGACTGGGGACGGGGAGCTGTTTTTT
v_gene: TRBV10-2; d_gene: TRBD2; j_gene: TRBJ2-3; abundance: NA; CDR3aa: CASSEPSGGAHTQYF; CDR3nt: TGCGCCAGCAGTGAACCTAGCGGGGGGGCCCATACGCAGTATTTT
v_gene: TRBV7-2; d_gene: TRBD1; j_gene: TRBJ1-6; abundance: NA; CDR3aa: CASSGTGSLNSPLHF; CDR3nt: TGTGCCAGCAGCGGGACAGGGTCCTTGAATTCACCCCTCCACTTT
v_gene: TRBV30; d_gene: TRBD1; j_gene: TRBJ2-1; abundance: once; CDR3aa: CAWSVGQGVVGYNEQFF; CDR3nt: TGTGCCTGGAGTGTAGGGCAGGGGGTAGTTGGCTACAATGAGCAGTTCTTC
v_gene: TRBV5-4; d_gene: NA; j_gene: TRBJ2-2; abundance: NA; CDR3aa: CASSFVLRGNTGELFF; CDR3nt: TGTGCCAGCAGCTTCGTACTCAGGGGCAACACCGGGGAGCTGTTTTTT
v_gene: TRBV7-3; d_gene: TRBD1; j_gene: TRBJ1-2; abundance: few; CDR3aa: CASSSRTGFGYTF; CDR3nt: TGTGCCAGCAGCTCAAGGACAGGGTTCGGCTACACCTTC
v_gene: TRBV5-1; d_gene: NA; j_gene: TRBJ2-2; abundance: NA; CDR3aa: CASSFGVRGIVTGELFF; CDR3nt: TGCGCCAGCAGCTTCGGAGTGCGAGGGATTGTAACCGGGGAGCTGTTTTTT
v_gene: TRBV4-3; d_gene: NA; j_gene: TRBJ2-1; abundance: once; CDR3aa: CASSHLQDNEQFF; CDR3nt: TGCGCCAGCAGCCATCTACAGGACAATGAGCAGTTCTTC
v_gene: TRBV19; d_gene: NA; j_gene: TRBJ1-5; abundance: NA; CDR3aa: CASSMKVLIGNQPQHF; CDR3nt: TGTGCCAGTAGTATGAAGGTATTGATAGGCAATCAGCCCCAGCATTTT
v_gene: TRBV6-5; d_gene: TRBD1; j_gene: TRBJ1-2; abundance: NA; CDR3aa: CASSIDRGRGYGYTF; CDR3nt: TGTGCCAGCAGTATAGACAGGGGGCGCGGCTATGGCTACACCTTC
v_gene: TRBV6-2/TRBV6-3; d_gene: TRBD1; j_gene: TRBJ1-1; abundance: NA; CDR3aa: CASSYWDSSEAFF; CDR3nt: TGTGCCAGCAGTTACTGGGACAGTAGTGAAGCTTTCTTT
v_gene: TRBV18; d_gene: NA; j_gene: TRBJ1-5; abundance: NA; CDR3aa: CASSSSGFSNQPQHF; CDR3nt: TGTGCCAGCTCATCGTCGGGGTTTAGCAATCAGCCCCAGCATTTT